This entry is about one T cell receptor (beta chain). The sample belongs to a study of CD8 T cells in Susac syndrome. RNA totalling roughly 0.45 to 1 ug underwent reverse transcription with random hexamers. The CDR3 of TCR beta was amplified by immunoSEQ multiplex PCR across 54 Vbeta and 13 Jbeta. TCRdb reprocessed the immunoSEQ multiplex PCR reads via MiXCR and lists one record per CDR3 protein. The sample yields some 120,000 distinct CDR3 sequences, around 94% seen once. The germline V and J ends were trimmed by 4 bases and 7 bases, with 13 bases remaining between them. This CDR3 is 13 amino acids long. Negative isolation yielded the CD8+ and CD4+ T cells, while FACS enriched the TEMRA cells.

The clonotype originates from a human donor with multiple sclerosis. The sequenced sample consisted of CD4+ T cells from PBMCs. J is TRBJ1-2 and V is TRBV12-3 or TRBV12-4, with TRBD1 as a possible D gene (6 bases). The CDR3 bases are TGTGCCAGCAGTTCCTATTCAGGGGTTGGCTACACCTTC. This translates into CASSSYSGVGYTF.